A selection of T cell receptor beta chains follows, all from one sample in a study of T cell repertoires in cytomegalovirus infection. TCRdb itself ran the reads through MiXCR, one entry per CDR3 protein. The sample has fewer than 1,000,000 distinct CDR3 sequences, about a third seen once; the top ten hold over 12%. These receptors have no known antigen. The specimen was cultured CD8+ T cells from PBMCs, collected from culture after CMV antigen stimulation. Receptors were obtained from a human donor in good health (CMV status not recorded). Some clones in this sample may be carry-over from other donors' samples. CDR3s include the opening cysteine and the closing phenylalanine or tryptophan. A D gene is named only where the DNA matches it firmly. Some rows have no size entry. The others give once, few or many, or a class for an expanded clone.

clone_size,v_call,j_call,d_call,cdr3_nt,cdr3_aa
NA,TRBV7-9,TRBJ1-4,NA,TGTGCCAGCAGCGACCGGGACTTTGGGGAAAAACTGTTTTTT,CASSDRDFGEKLFF
few,TRBV4-1,TRBJ1-5,NA,TGCGCCAGCAGCCAGCACTTGGGGTCTTATCAGCCCCAGCATTTT,CASSQHLGSYQPQHF
few,TRBV15,TRBJ1-5,NA,TGTGCCACCAGCAGAGATTACAGGGAGGGGAATCAGCCCCAGCATTTT,CATSRDYREGNQPQHF
NA,TRBV27,TRBJ1-4,NA,TGTGCCAGCAGTTTGTCGACGCCAGGGAGTGAAAAACTGTTTTTT,CASSLSTPGSEKLFF
many,TRBV12-3/TRBV12-4,TRBJ2-3,NA,TGTGCCAGCAGCCTTCTTGGGAGCACAGATACGCAGTATTTT,CASSLLGSTDTQYF
many,TRBV13,TRBJ2-7,NA,TGTGCCAGCAGCTACAGGGACCGAGGCGAGCAGTACTTC,CASSYRDRGEQYF
NA,TRBV4-3,TRBJ2-1,TRBD2,TGCGCCAGCAGCCAAGAACTAGCGGGGGGGATTGAGCAGTTCTTC,CASSQELAGGIEQFF
few,TRBV20-1,TRBJ2-2,NA,TGCAGTGCTATAGGAGGGAACACCGGGGAGCTGTTTTTT,CSAIGGNTGELFF
many,TRBV12-3/TRBV12-4,TRBJ2-7,TRBD1,TGTGCCAGCAGTAGGGGACAGGGGTCCTACGAGCAGTACTTC,CASSRGQGSYEQYF
NA,TRBV4-2,TRBJ2-3,TRBD2,TGTGCCAGCAGCCAACGATCTAGCGGGGGGCGGGTAGATACGCAGTATTTT,CASSQRSSGGRVDTQYF
few,TRBV6-5,TRBJ1-1,NA,TGTGCCAGCAGTTTGGCCCCCCGAGGGACTGAAGCTTTCTTT,CASSLAPRGTEAFF
NA,TRBV7-1,TRBJ2-5,NA,TGTGCCAGCAGCAGCTCTAGCGTACAAGAGACCCAGTACTTC,CASSSSSVQETQYF
many,TRBV7-6,TRBJ2-6,NA,TGTGCCAGCAGCCGAGCGGTAGCTGACTCTGGGGCCAACGTCCTGACTTTC,CASSRAVADSGANVLTF
NA,TRBV9,TRBJ2-3,NA,TGTGCCAGCAGCCTCGCCCCGGGGGGCGCAGATACGCAGTATTTT,CASSLAPGGADTQYF
many,TRBV12-3/TRBV12-4,TRBJ2-7,TRBD2,TGTGCCAGCAGTGTTATCCTGGGAGGGGTCGAGCAGTACTTC,CASSVILGGVEQYF